These 8 T cell receptor beta chains came from one sample sequenced in a study of T-cell reconstitution after alpha-beta-depleted transplantation in children. Construction of the TCRbeta library involved unique molecular identifiers. Each CDR3 protein is one row after TCRdb ran MiXCR on the PCR reads. Altogether 580,000 or so distinct CDR3 sequences are present, around 23% being singletons, with the ten largest covering roughly 13%. Material: PBMCs, mostly from graft donor cells, obtained 360 days after TCRalphabeta/CD19-depleted stem cell transplant. The receptors stem from a boy less than two years old who had a stem cell transplant for acute myeloid leukemia, so the T cells may come from the graft donor.

This clonotype was seen more than once but under ten times. The V call is TRBV20-1, the J call TRBJ1-2, with 7 nucleotides matching TRBD1. The length of the CDR3 is 13 residues. V was clipped by 6 bases and J by 4 bases; unmatched bases: 8. Per the germline V gene, CDR1 is DFQATT and CDR2 is SNEGSKA (reference sequence). The CDR3 sequence is CSAGRDSSYGYTF. As DNA, the CDR3 is TGCAGTGCAGGACGGGACAGCTCCTATGGCTACACCTTC.

The chain is built from TRBV12-3 or TRBV12-4 and TRBJ1-1; a weak D match, TRBD1 (5 bases). The CDR3 has 15 amino acids. Trimming stripped 6 bases from V and 3 bases from J, with 17 bases between. CDR3 sequence: CASSLPPWGDTEAFF. The DNA of the CDR3 is TGTGCCAGCAGCTTACCCCCTTGGGGGGACACTGAAGCTTTCTTT.

The chain has TRBV12-3 or TRBV12-4 and TRBJ2-7; 9 nucleotides align to TRBD1. The CDR3 has 15 amino acids. V dropped 4 bases and J dropped 0; count of bases not matched to a gene: 4. Here the CDR3 DNA reads TGTGCCAGCAGTTGGAAACAGGGGGCCTCCTACGAGCAGTACTTC. Translated, it gives CASSWKQGASYEQYF.

The sample holds many counts of this clonotype. The chain recombines TRBV9 with TRBJ2-7, with 7 bases that match TRBD1. This CDR3 contains 14 residues. Per germline, CDR1 SGDLS and CDR2 YYNGEE. V was clipped by 6 bases and J by 3 bases; unmatched bases: 9. The CDR3 sequence: CASTAGDSCYEQYV. The CDR3 region has the DNA TGTGCCAGCACCGCTGGGGACAGTTGCTACGAGCAGTACGTC.

The chain carries TRBV29-1 and TRBJ2-7, with D possibly being TRBD1 (6 bases). The CDR3 runs to 13 residues. V was cut by 3 bases and J by 3 bases, with 12 bases left in between. Germline-derived CDR1 and CDR2 are SQVTM and ANQGSEA. DNA of the CDR3: TGCAGCGTTGAGCAGGGGTCGGGCTACGAGCAGTACTTC. This sequence encodes CSVEQGSGYEQYF.

At least ten counts were recorded for this clonotype. The V and J genes are TRBV7-9 and TRBJ2-5, with D unclear. This CDR3 has 14 amino acids. Trimming took off 0 bases at V and 1 base at J, with 6 bases between the two ends. CDR1 is SEHNR and CDR2 is FQNEAQ in the germline V gene (reference sequence). CDR3 sequence reads: CASSLAVSQETQYF. Written as DNA, the CDR3 is TGTGCCAGCAGCTTAGCGGTGTCCCAAGAGACCCAGTACTTC.

This clonotype was counted many times. The rearrangement links TRBV5-1 to TRBJ2-2, with D perhaps TRBD1 (5 bases). CDR3 length equals 17 residues. Germline V CDR1 and CDR2: SGHRS, YFSETQ. Trimming shortened V by 4 bases and J by 0 bases, and 16 bases separated the two germline ends. CDR3 sequence reads: CASSKRGHDANTGELFF. CDR3 DNA sequence: TGCGCCAGCAGCAAACGAGGACACGACGCGAACACCGGGGAGCTGTTTTTT.

This clonotype was detected ten times or more. This chain links TRBV21-1 with TRBJ2-4; whether TRBD1, the table's D call, matches the DNA was not checked. TRBV21-1 represents a pseudogene. CDR3 size: 18 residues. The DNA for the CDR3 is TGTGCCAGCAGCAGGGGGGCCCGAGAGACTGACAGGGCCAACATTCAGTACTTC. Protein: CASSRGARETDRANIQYF.